This T cell receptor (beta chain) comes out of a study of metastatic and nonmetastatic thyroid tumors. On the study more broadly: Repertoire comparisons spanned blood and tumor or nodule tissue from malignant and benign thyroid patients.

TCRdb re-clonotyped the PCR reads via MiXCR. The sample contains 70,000 or so clones, 12% to 15% of which appear only once. Trimming removed 8 bases from V and 4 bases from J, with 21 bases in between. Germline V CDR1 and CDR2: MDHEN, SYDVKM. CDR3 length: 15 residues. Thyroid surgery had not been preceded by any treatment in any patient. The sample consisted of blood. This chain uses TRBV28 with TRBJ2-7, with a weak D call TRBD1 (6 bases). The receptor was derived from a male donor with papillary thyroid cancer or a benign thyroid nodule (not recorded which). Some clones in this sample may be carry-over from other donors' samples. CDR3 sequence: CASREEQGSIYEQYF. DNA for the CDR3: TGTGCCAGCCGAGAAGAACAGGGCTCTATTTACGAGCAGTACTTC.